This T cell receptor (beta chain) was obtained from a study of CD8 T cells in ankylosing spondylitis. CDR1 is SGHDN and CDR2 is FVKESK in the germline V gene. V was clipped by 1 base and J by 7 bases, with 11 bases between them. CDR3 size: 14 residues. Construction of TCR beta libraries was performed using quantitative 5'-RACE with molecular barcodes. Via MiXCR, TCRdb re-called the 5' RACE reads, giving one row per CDR3 protein. Among under 950,000 distinct CDR3 sequences listed, around 17% were seen once. A word on this clonotype: Its antigen is still unknown.

Study-wide results and limits: Reported data indicate significant enrichment of disease-linked clones within matched ankylosing spondylitis synovial fluid. It appeared that ankylosing spondylitis blood was characterized by a TCR beta motif of fewer than 10 highly homologous variants. Clones linked to disease, bearing a CD8+ phenotype, were relatively rare in peripheral blood. Earlier studies detected some motif variants in reactive arthritis synovial fluid and blood.

The sequencing input was blood, either unsorted or a sorted T cell fraction (not recorded which). The clonotype was recovered from a male donor with ankylosing spondylitis. V and J are TRBV14 and TRBJ2-1, with D unclear. CDR3: CASSQVKEGNEQFF. DNA for the CDR3: TGTGCCAGCAGCCAAGTAAAGGAAGGGAATGAGCAGTTCTTC. The entire variable domain, with the rest obtained from reference TRBV14 and TRBJ2-1, is as follows: EAGVTQFPSHSVIEKGQTVTLRCDPISGHDNLYWYRRVMGKEIKFLLHFVKESKQDESGMPNNRFLAERTGGTYSTLKVQPAELEDSGVYFCASSQVKEGNEQFFGPGTRLTVL.